Listed here are 24 T cell receptor beta chains from one sample, sequenced in a study of blood T cell repertoires in COVID-19. Profiled with immunoSEQ multiplex PCR; TCRdb holds only in-frame clones, not every one. Among 200,000 to 250,000 clones listed, 70% to 90% were seen once. The sequencing sample was made of peripheral blood. Receptors were obtained from a man aged 50 or older with COVID-19, enrolled during active disease.

The chain has TRBV24-1 and TRBJ2-7, with a possible D match to TRBD2 (5 bases). V gave up 3 bases and J gave up 4 bases, with 9 bases separating them. In germline, CDR1 is KGHDR, CDR2 SFDVKD. The CDR3 contains 13 residues. DNA for the CDR3: TGTGCCACCAGTGATCCCGGGGAATACGAGCAGTACTTC. Its translation: CATSDPGEYEQYF.

This clone was counted a few times. The chain employs TRBV15 and TRBJ2-7, with a possible D match to TRBD1 (5 bases). Germline values: CDR1 LNHNV, CDR2 YYDKDF (reference sequence). Trimming left V 4 bases short and J 1 base short, with 14 bases between. The CDR3 consists of 15 residues. The CDR3 protein is CATSKETVGSYEQYF. CDR3 coding DNA: TGTGCCACCAGCAAAGAGACAGTTGGGTCCTACGAGCAGTACTTC. Supplemented by reference TRBV15 and TRBJ2-7, the full variable domain reads DAMVIQNPRYQVTQFGKPVTLSCSQTLNHNVMYWYQQKSSQAPKLLFHYYDKDFNNEADTPDNFQSRRPNTSFCFLDIRSPGLGDTAMYLCATSKETVGSYEQYFGPGTRLTVT.

V and J are TRBV3-1 (or the pseudogene TRBV3-2) and TRBJ2-5; maybe TRBD2 (5 bases). V was pared by 1 base and J by 4 bases, with 7 bases between. Germline V gene data show CDR1 as LGHDT and CDR2 as YNNKEL (reference sequence). CDR3 length equals 13 residues. CDR3 sequence: CASSQVRGETQYF. CDR3 in DNA: TGTGCCAGCAGCCAAGTCCGGGGAGAGACCCAGTACTTC.

This chain connects TRBV27 to TRBJ2-7, with 7 bases fitting TRBD2. Trimming at V came to 4 bases and at J to 3 bases, leaving 6 bases not matched to a gene. Germline-derived CDR1 and CDR2 are MNHEY and SMNVEV (reference sequence). This CDR3 is built from 14 residues. CDR3 loop: CASSSGLLLYEQYF. CDR3 DNA sequence: TGTGCCAGCAGTTCGGGACTACTTCTCTACGAGCAGTACTTC.

This chain uses TRBV21-1 with TRBJ2-3; the D call TRBD1 from the table was never checked on the DNA. TRBV21-1 constitutes a pseudogene. This CDR3 region has 17 residues. The CDR3 DNA sequence: TGTGCCAGCCCCTTTCGGGGGACAGGGCATGGCACAGATACGCAGTATTTT. Protein product: CASPFRGTGHGTDTQYF.

This clone was counted only a few times. V gene TRBV5-1 combines with J gene TRBJ1-2; D may be TRBD1 (5 bases). Germline CDR1 SGHRS, CDR2 YFSETQ. There are 14 residues in the CDR3. V lost 0 bases to trimming and J lost 8 bases, with 14 bases between them. DNA of the CDR3: TGCGCCAGCAGCTTGGCCCCCGCGGAGGGGGGCTACACCTTC. It is translated as CASSLAPAEGGYTF.

V gene TRBV5-1 combines with J gene TRBJ2-1, with 9 bases aligning to TRBD2. The germline CDR1 and CDR2 sequences are SGHRS and YFSETQ. The CDR3 consists of 16 residues. J gave up 2 bases and V 2 bases, and 5 bases lay outside the gene matches. In DNA, the CDR3 is TGCGCCAGCAGCTTTGGTAGCGGGAGCCCCTACAATGAGCAGTTCTTC. Translating gives CASSFGSGSPYNEQFF.

The chain's CDR3 is CASSPGQGAVEAFF. The CDR3 region has the DNA TGCGCCAGCAGTCCGGGACAGGGGGCTGTTGAAGCTTTCTTT. The chain links TRBV5-1 to TRBJ1-1; 12 positions match TRBD1. Germline V CDR1 and CDR2: SGHRS, YFSETQ. After removal of 5 bases from V and 7 bases from J, the junction contained 6 bases not matched to a gene. This CDR3 region has 14 residues.

This chain connects TRBV7-2 to TRBJ2-3, with TRBD1 as a possible D gene (5 bases). The CDR3 has 13 amino acids. The germline V gene encodes CDR1 SGHTA and CDR2 FQGNSA. V lost 2 bases and J 5 bases, leaving 8 bases between the germline ends. The CDR3 nucleotides are TGTGCCAGCAGCTTAAATCAGGGAGATACGCAGTATTTT. Encoded protein: CASSLNQGDTQYF.

The chain carries TRBV19 and TRBJ1-1; TRBD1 might be the D (6 bases). Germline V CDR1 and CDR2: LNHDA, SQIVND (reference sequence). Trimming took off 5 bases at V and 1 base at J, with 8 bases between the two ends. The CDR3 runs 13 residues. CDR3 region: CASSLQGNTEAFF. The CDR3 coding sequence is TGTGCCAGTAGTCTACAGGGGAACACTGAAGCTTTCTTT.

The rearrangement joins TRBV18 to TRBJ1-3; D perhaps matches TRBD1 (6 bases). Between the trimmed V and J ends, which lost 6 bases and 3 bases, there was a span of 24 bases. Germline V gene sequence: CDR1 KGHSH, CDR2 LQKENI. This CDR3 has 18 amino acids. As DNA, the CDR3 is TGTGCCAGCTCGCGTAGTGGACAGTCATTCGCGGATGGAAACACCATATATTTT. Protein sequence: CASSRSGQSFADGNTIYF.

This clone has more than one count but fewer than ten. V usage is TRBV9 and J usage is TRBJ1-3, with TRBD1 matching 11 bases. The V segment lost 3 bases and the J segment 4 bases; nucleotides outside the gene matches: 6. The CDR3 loop spans 16 amino acids. Germline CDR1 SGDLS, CDR2 YYNGEE. DNA for the CDR3: TGTGCCAGCAGCGCGCCGGGACAGGGGGACGGAAACACCATATATTTT. The encoded protein is CASSAPGQGDGNTIYF.

The chain combines TRBV5-1 with TRBJ1-4; possible D gene TRBD1, 6 bases. Germline assignment: CDR1 SGHRS and CDR2 YFSETQ. Trimming took off 4 bases at V and 8 bases at J, with 12 bases between the two ends. The CDR3 runs 13 residues. CDR3 protein: CASSIRTAEKLFF. As DNA, the CDR3 is TGCGCCAGCAGCATTAGGACAGCCGAAAAACTGTTTTTT. The variable domain in full, with the rest retrieved from reference TRBV5-1 and TRBJ1-4, is KAGVTQTPRYLIKTRGQQVTLSCSPISGHRSVSWYQQTPGQGLQFLFEYFSETQRNKGNFPGRFSGRQFSNSRSEMNVSTLELGDSALYLCASSIRTAEKLFFGSGTQLSVL.

CDR3 loop: CASSYSQGNTEAFF. In DNA, the CDR3 is TGTGCCAGCAGTTACTCGCAGGGCAACACTGAAGCTTTCTTT. The genes are TRBV6-6 and TRBJ1-1, with D perhaps TRBD1 (5 bases). CDR3 length equals 14 residues. Deletions cut 0 bases from V and 2 bases from J, with 7 bases between. Germline CDR1 reads MNHNY; CDR2 reads SVGAGI (reference sequence).

The rearrangement uses TRBV7-2 and TRBJ2-1; a weak D match, TRBD2 (5 bases). Germline V gene data show CDR1 as SGHTA and CDR2 as FQGNSA. CDR3 length: 15 residues. V lost 4 bases and J 3 bases, leaving 13 bases between the germline ends. The CDR3, as DNA: TGTGCCAGCAGCTCTTCGCCTGGAGGCTACAATGAGCAGTTCTTC. It specifies CASSSSPGGYNEQFF.

This chain uses TRBV4-3 with TRBJ2-1; TRBD2 matches at 7 bases. The germline V gene has CDR1 LGHNA and CDR2 YSLEER. Trimming at V came to 3 bases and at J to 5 bases, leaving 7 bases not matched to a gene. CDR3 length equals 15 residues. CDR3 in DNA: TGCGCCAGCAGCCATCTTCTCGGGGGGAACAATGAGCAGTTCTTC. The encoded protein is CASSHLLGGNNEQFF.

The V and J genes are TRBV3-1 (or the pseudogene TRBV3-2) and TRBJ1-5; D gene uncertain. Germline V lookup: CDR1 LGHDT, CDR2 YNNKEL (reference sequence). This CDR3 has 13 residues. Trimming shortened V by 1 base and J by 5 bases, and 6 bases separated the two germline ends. The CDR3 sequence: CASSQGEDQPQHF. For the CDR3, the DNA is TGTGCCAGCAGCCAAGGGGAGGATCAGCCCCAGCATTTT.

This clone was detected only once. An end of the junction differs from the germline gene, which may be a read error. This chain's CDR3 is CASSFPLGQAKTGELFF. As DNA, the CDR3 is TGTGCCAGCAGTTTTCCACTTGGACAGGCGAAGACCGGGGAGCTGTTTTTT. This sequence joins TRBV28 and TRBJ2-2, with 7 bases identical to TRBD1. The CDR3 is made up of 17 amino acids. CDR1 and CDR2 from the germline V gene are MDHEN and SYDVKM.

The chain recombines TRBV11-2 with TRBJ1-5, with TRBD1 identical over 9 bases. The CDR3 is made up of 15 amino acids. J was trimmed by 4 bases and V by 5 bases; bases with no gene match: 6. The germline gives CDR1 SGHAT, CDR2 FQNNGV. CDR3 sequence: CASSQGTGTNQPQHF. The CDR3 nucleotides read TGTGCCAGCAGCCAAGGGACAGGGACAAATCAGCCCCAGCATTTT.

The rearrangement uses TRBV12-5 and TRBJ2-4; a weak D match, TRBD2 (6 bases). Germline loops: CDR1 LGHNT, CDR2 FRNRAP. The V end lost 7 bases, the J end lost 3 bases, and 34 bases lay between the germline ends. The CDR3 is 21 residues long. CDR3 coding DNA: TGTGCTAGTGACCCATCCCCATGGGGAGCAGGAGGGTTTAGAGGCAAAAACATTCAGTACTTC. This codes for CASDPSPWGAGGFRGKNIQYF.

V is TRBV5-1 and J is TRBJ1-1; 7 bases align to TRBD1. The trim removed 3 bases at V and 5 bases at J, leaving 7 bases unmatched. The CDR3 is 14 residues long. CDR1 and CDR2 from the germline V gene are SGHRS and YFSETQ. The chain's CDR3 is CASSSSGGKTEAFF. The CDR3 DNA follows: TGCGCCAGCAGCTCCTCAGGGGGAAAGACTGAAGCTTTCTTT.

V usage is TRBV5-8 and J usage is TRBJ1-5, with 7 bases fitting TRBD1. CDR1 is SGHTS and CDR2 is YDEGEE in the germline V gene. V was pared by 4 bases and J by 0 bases, with 10 bases of the junction left unmatched. The CDR3 contains 17 residues. The CDR3 protein is CASSRRRDSNSNQPQHF. The CDR3 nucleotides read TGTGCCAGCAGCCGCCGGCGGGACAGCAATAGCAATCAGCCCCAGCATTTT.

J is TRBJ2-2 and V is TRBV3-1 (or the pseudogene TRBV3-2); D call uncertain. This CDR3 comprises 13 residues. Germline V CDR1 and CDR2: LGHDT, YNNKEL (reference sequence). The V end was cut by 1 base, the J end by 7 bases, with 7 bases between. The CDR3 here is CASSQGVNGELFF. The DNA of the CDR3 is TGTGCCAGCAGCCAAGGTGTCAACGGGGAGCTGTTTTTT.

This rearrangement joins TRBV28 to TRBJ2-3, with D tentatively TRBD2 (8 bases). The length of the CDR3 is 18 residues. V was shortened by 6 bases and J by 1 base, with 23 bases between the two germline ends. Germline V gene sequence: CDR1 MDHEN, CDR2 SYDVKM. The CDR3 loop reads CASRRQGSAGVGTDTQYF. The CDR3 DNA reads TGTGCCAGCAGGAGACAGGGCTCAGCGGGGGTTGGCACAGATACGCAGTATTTT.